A selection of T cell receptor beta chains follows, all from one sample in a study of Ad26.COV2.S vaccination and SARS-CoV-2 variants. TCRdb's copy holds only in-frame clones and misses some; the assay was immunoSEQ multiplex PCR. Among 250,000 or so clones listed, 87% were seen once. The material was peripheral blood, obtained in a trial of Ad26.COV2.S vaccine versus placebo. The receptors stem from a person between 18 and 65 years old who received the Ad26.COV2.S COVID-19 vaccine or a placebo. CDR3s include the opening cysteine and the closing phenylalanine or tryptophan. Each record gives: D gene, V gene, clone size, J gene, CDR3 DNA, CDR3 protein. D genes are given only for firm matches. Where a row states a size, it is once, few, many or the class of an expanded clone; other rows omit it.

-	TRBV27	few	TRBJ2-1	TGTGCCAGCAGTTTATGGGCAGGGGGGTGGAATGAGCAGTTCTTC	CASSLWAGGWNEQFF
TRBD2	TRBV7-3	-	TRBJ2-1	TGTGCCAGCAGCTCCCCCCCGGGGGGGGGCTCCTACAATGAGCAGTTCTTC	CASSSPPGGGSYNEQFF
-	TRBV4-1	-	TRBJ1-4	TGCGCCAGCAGCCAAGATCGAACTAGGGACGACATCAATGAAAAACTGTTTTTT	CASSQDRTRDDINEKLFF
TRBD2	TRBV5-1	-	TRBJ2-3	TGCGCCAGCAGCTTCTCTTCGGCGGGAGTGGCAGATACGCAGTATTTT	CASSFSSAGVADTQYF
-	TRBV25-1	-	TRBJ2-6	TGTGCCAGCAGTGATTCTGGGGCCAACGTCCTGACTTTC	CASSDSGANVLTF
-	TRBV18	-	TRBJ2-5	TGTGCCAGCTCCCCCGGGTTCCAAGAGACCCAGTACTTC	CASSPGFQETQYF
-	TRBV6-2/TRBV6-3	few	TRBJ2-7	TGTGCCAGCAGTTACTCTCACAGGTCCTCCTACGAGCAGTACTTC	CASSYSHRSSYEQYF
TRBD1	TRBV5-5	-	TRBJ1-3	TGTGCCAGCAGCAGCCGACGGGACAGAGTAAACACCATATATTTT	CASSSRRDRVNTIYF
-	TRBV30	once	TRBJ1-6	TGTGCCTGGAGGGTGGCAGGGGAGAGGGGTTCACCCCTCCACTTT	CAWRVAGERGSPLHF
-	TRBV11-2	-	TRBJ1-2	TGTGCCAGCAGCCCGGCCCCGGGGGTCCCAGGCTATGGCTACACCTTC	CASSPAPGVPGYGYTF
TRBD2	TRBV19	once	TRBJ2-1	TGTGCCAGTAGAACGGCGGGAGGGCAATACAATGAGCAGTTCTTC	CASRTAGGQYNEQFF
TRBD1	TRBV30	-	TRBJ1-2	TGTGCCTCACAGGGGCGTTCTAACTATGGCTACACCTTC	CASQGRSNYGYTF
-	TRBV7-3	-	TRBJ2-1	TGTGCCAGCAGCTTAGGGCCAGTTAGTGAGCAGTTCTTC	CASSLGPVSEQFF
TRBD1	TRBV6-6	once	TRBJ2-7	TGTGCCAGCAGTTACCCCGGGACAGGGGTTGGGTACGAGCAGTACTTC	CASSYPGTGVGYEQYF
-	TRBV16	-	TRBJ1-6	TGTGCCAGCAGCCAGGGGGGGAGTAATTCACCCCTCCACTTT	CASSQGGSNSPLHF
-	TRBV15	-	TRBJ1-1	TGTGCCACCAGCGATGGGGGCGGGACTGAAGCTTTCTTT	CATSDGGGTEAFF
-	TRBV21-1	-	TRBJ2-7	TGTGCTGCCGGGACGGCGAGTAACGAGCAGTACTTC	CAAGTASNEQYF
TRBD2	TRBV7-9	-	TRBJ2-5	TGTGCCAGCAGCTCCGGCCCCCGGGGGGTCCAGTACTTC	CASSSGPRGVQYF
-	TRBV7-9	-	TRBJ2-2	TGTGCCAGCAGTTTCACTCGCGACCGCTTCGAAAGCACCGGGGAGCTGTTTTTT	CASSFTRDRFESTGELFF
TRBD1	TRBV29-1	-	TRBJ2-1	TGCAGCGTTGGAGGGACAGGCTCCTACAATGAGCAGTTCTTC	CSVGGTGSYNEQFF
-	TRBV18	-	TRBJ1-6	TGTGCCAGCTCACCACATACGGGCTCACCCCTCCACTTT	CASSPHTGSPLHF
-	TRBV18	-	TRBJ1-1	TGTGCCAGCTCAGACGGGGGGTACGACACTGAAGCTTTCTTT	CASSDGGYDTEAFF
-	TRBV7-8	-	TRBJ1-6	TGTGCCGGAGGCCCTAATTCACCCCTCCACTTT	CAGGPNSPLHF
-	TRBV4-2	-	TRBJ2-5	TGTGCCAGCAGCCAAGATCAGGGGCGAGTAGAGACCCAGTACTTC	CASSQDQGRVETQYF
TRBD1	TRBV7-2	once	TRBJ1-1	TGTGCCAGCAGCTCTGGACAGGCGAACACTGAAGCTTTCTTT	CASSSGQANTEAFF
-	TRBV4-3	-	TRBJ2-3	TGCGCCAGCAGCCAGGAGGGATTGAGGACAGATACGCAGTATTTT	CASSQEGLRTDTQYF
-	TRBV4-1	-	TRBJ2-1	TGCGCCAGCAGTCCGATGGGCAGCTCCTACAATGAGCAGTTCTTC	CASSPMGSSYNEQFF
-	TRBV27	-	TRBJ1-1	TGTGCCAGCAGTTTAGGCGGCCCGGGGACTGAAGCTTTCTTT	CASSLGGPGTEAFF
-	TRBV30	-	TRBJ1-2	TGTGCCTGGAGTGTACTTAATGGTCGGCAGGGGAAGTATGGCTACACCTTC	CAWSVLNGRQGKYGYTF
TRBD1	TRBV5-1	few	TRBJ1-2	TGCGCCAGCAGCTCGACAGGGAACTATGGCTACACCTTC	CASSSTGNYGYTF
-	TRBV7-9	few	TRBJ1-3	TGTGCCACCCAGCCTGGACGGTCTAACTCTGGAAACACCATATATTTT	CATQPGRSNSGNTIYF
-	TRBV7-9	-	TRBJ1-1	TGTGCCAGCAGCTTAGCGCTTAGGGGACAAGCTTTCTTT	CASSLALRGQAFF
TRBD1	TRBV27	-	TRBJ1-6	TGTGCCAGCAGTTTATCGGGACAGCATAATTCACCCCTCCACTTT	CASSLSGQHNSPLHF
-	TRBV19	-	TRBJ1-1	TGTGCCAGTAGTTCACCCGCTAGGGTGAACACTGAAGCTTTCTTT	CASSSPARVNTEAFF
TRBD2	TRBV15	-	TRBJ2-5	TGTGCCACCAGCAGAGATGGGTCGAGCGGGGGGTTGGGGACCCAGTACTTC	CATSRDGSSGGLGTQYF
-	TRBV3-1/TRBV3-2	-	TRBJ2-1	TGTGCCAGCAGCCCGGGCCGGAGGAATGAGCAGTTCTTC	CASSPGRRNEQFF
-	TRBV6-2/TRBV6-3	-	TRBJ1-2	TGTGCCAGCAGCGACCCGGACCGTGAGGTGTGGTATGGCTACACCTTC	CASSDPDREVWYGYTF
-	TRBV7-9	few	TRBJ2-1	TGTGCCAGCAGCTTAGGGAATGAGCAGTTCTTC	CASSLGNEQFF
-	TRBV7-3	once	TRBJ2-7	TGTGCCAGCAGTCCCGGGCAGCCCTACGAGCAGTACTTC	CASSPGQPYEQYF
TRBD2	TRBV27	-	TRBJ2-3	TGTGCCAGCAGTTTAGGAGCGGGGCTCTTCACAGATACGCAGTATTTT	CASSLGAGLFTDTQYF
-	TRBV6-5	-	TRBJ2-2	TGTGCCAGCAGGGTCCGTCCCTGGGGGACCGGGGAGCTGTTTTTT	CASRVRPWGTGELFF
TRBD2	TRBV5-8	-	TRBJ2-1	TGTGCCAGCGGCTTGCTTTCCGGGACTAGAATTTACAATGAGCAGTTCTTC	CASGLLSGTRIYNEQFF
TRBD2	TRBV5-6	many	TRBJ2-3	TGTGCCAGCAGCCCAGGACTAGCTGGAGATACGCAGTATTTT	CASSPGLAGDTQYF
TRBD1	TRBV5-5	-	TRBJ2-5	TGTGCCAGCAACGACAGGGGCGCCTCAATTGTGGAGACCCAGTACTTC	CASNDRGASIVETQYF
TRBD2	TRBV11-2	-	TRBJ2-1	TGTGCCAGCAGCTTAGTGACTAGCGGGGCATACAATGAGCAGTTCTTC	CASSLVTSGAYNEQFF
-	TRBV11-2	-	TRBJ2-7	TGTGCCAGCAGCGCACTGGGAAGCGACTCCCTCTACGAGCAGTACTTC	CASSALGSDSLYEQYF
-	TRBV4-1	-	TRBJ2-3	TGCGCCAGCAGCCCTAGCTTGATTCGGGGTACGCAGTATTTT	CASSPSLIRGTQYF
-	TRBV24-1	-	TRBJ2-6	TGTGCCACCAGTGATTCCCTCGGGGCTGGGGCCAACGTCCTGACTTTC	CATSDSLGAGANVLTF
-	TRBV6-6	once	TRBJ2-1	TGTGCCAGCAGTCCGAGGGTTTATGAGCAGTTCTTC	CASSPRVYEQFF
-	TRBV7-2	-	TRBJ2-3	TGTGCCAGCACCTGGACATTCACAGATACGCAGTATTTT	CASTWTFTDTQYF
TRBD2	TRBV7-9	-	TRBJ2-1	TGTGCCAGCAGCTTAGTGAGTCTACTAGCGTCAGGATGGAATGAGCAGTTCTTC	CASSLVSLLASGWNEQFF
TRBD1	TRBV4-3	-	TRBJ1-1	TGCGCCAGCAGCCAGGACAGGTACACTGAAGCTTTCTTT	CASSQDRYTEAFF
TRBD1	TRBV6-4	-	TRBJ2-2	TGTGCCAGCAGCCCACAGGGGGATGGGACCGGGGAGCTGTTTTTT	CASSPQGDGTGELFF